The clone carrying this T cell receptor (beta chain) was picked up many times. Specified time point: newly diagnosed GD, antithyroid drugs for less than 3 months. RNA extracted from PBMCs served as the sequencing template. This sample was included in a study of regulatory T cells in long-lasting Graves disease. Study-level background: Antithyroid drugs had been given to newly diagnosed Graves' patients for under 3 months.

Building the TCR beta libraries relied on iRepertoire HTBI primers, and CDR3 regions underwent Arm-PCR. One entry per CDR3 protein results from TCRdb running MiXCR on the multiplex PCR reads. Among about 420,000 distinct CDR3 sequences listed, 16% were seen once. From germline, CDR1 is MNHEY and CDR2 SVGEGT. With 0 bases removed from V and 5 bases from J, the gap between germline ends came to 16 bases. CDR3 size: 16 residues. The data were also submitted as part of a second study, on T cells in Graves' hyperthyroidism and ophthalmopathy.

The TCR sequence derives from a woman under 30 with Graves disease. The sequences come from peripheral blood mononuclear cells (PBMCs), collected at new diagnosis, from a patient treated with antithyroid drugs. This chain uses TRBV6-2 or TRBV6-3 with TRBJ2-5; D is possibly TRBD1 or TRBD2 (7 bases each). The DNA of the CDR3 is TGTGCCAGCAGTTACTCGAACCCAGGGGGGGAGGAGACCCAGTACTTC. It is translated as CASSYSNPGGEETQYF.